This TCR beta chain emerged from a study of beta chain features in type 1 diabetes. Whole-study results and caveats: Among all four CD4+ subsets, Type 1 diabetes patients had TCRB CDR3s that were moderately but significantly shorter.

This clone was recorded a few times. The antigen remains undetermined. Other DNA sequences from this sample encode an identical CDR3 as well. Germline CDR1 reads LNHDA; CDR2 reads SQIVND (reference sequence). The CDR3 sequence is 14 residues long. Unmatched junction bases numbered 0, after V lost 5 bases and J lost 2 bases. As every portion of the isolated RNA was reverse transcribed, the sequencing read expressed TCRB transcripts. Here immunoSEQ multiplex PCR was the method, and the copy in TCRdb shows in-frame clones only, minus some. This sample yields about 650,000 clones, of which approximately 13% are seen a single time; 0.095% to 0.15% belongs to the top ten. The single heparinised draw taken from each donor contained around 100 mL of blood on average.

This clonotype was obtained from a young man with type 1 diabetes. The sequenced sample was naive CD4+ T cells from blood. The chain carries TRBV19 and TRBJ1-5, with TRBD1 identical over 10 bases. The DNA for the CDR3 is TGTGCCAGTAGTGGGACAGGGGGCAATCAGCCCCAGCATTTT. Translation: CASSGTGGNQPQHF.